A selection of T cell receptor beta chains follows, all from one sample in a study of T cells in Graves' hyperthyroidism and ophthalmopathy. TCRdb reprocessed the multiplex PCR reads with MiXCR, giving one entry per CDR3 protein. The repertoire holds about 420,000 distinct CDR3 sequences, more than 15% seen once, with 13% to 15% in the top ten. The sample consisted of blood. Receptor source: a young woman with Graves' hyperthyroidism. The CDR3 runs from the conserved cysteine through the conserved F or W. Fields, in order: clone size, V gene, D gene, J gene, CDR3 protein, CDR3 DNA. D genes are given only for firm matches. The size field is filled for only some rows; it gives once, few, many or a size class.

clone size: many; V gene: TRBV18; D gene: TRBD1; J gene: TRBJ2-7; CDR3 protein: CASSPPTGGGYEQYF; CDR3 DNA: TGTGCCAGCTCACCACCGACAGGGGGCGGTTACGAGCAGTACTTC
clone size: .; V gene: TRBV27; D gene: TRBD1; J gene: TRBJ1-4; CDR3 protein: CASSLQTGVEEKLFF; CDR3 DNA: TGTGCCAGCAGTCTCCAGACAGGGGTGGAGGAAAAACTGTTTTTT
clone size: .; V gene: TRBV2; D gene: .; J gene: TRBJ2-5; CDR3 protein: CASSEGQTGFQETQYF; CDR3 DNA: TGTGCCAGCAGTGAAGGCCAGACCGGATTCCAAGAGACCCAGTACTTC
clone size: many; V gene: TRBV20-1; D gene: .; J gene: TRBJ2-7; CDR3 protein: CSAREGGREQYF; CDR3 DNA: TGCAGTGCTAGAGAAGGGGGGCGCGAGCAGTACTTC
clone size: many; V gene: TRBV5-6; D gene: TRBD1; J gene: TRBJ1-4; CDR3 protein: CASSPLGTGNEKLFF; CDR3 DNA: TGTGCCAGCAGCCCACTCGGGACAGGGAATGAAAAACTGTTTTTT
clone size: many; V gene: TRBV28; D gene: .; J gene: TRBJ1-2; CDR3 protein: CASSKEGRVNNYGYTF; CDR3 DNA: TGTGCCAGCAGTAAAGAGGGGCGCGTAAATAACTATGGCTACACCTTC
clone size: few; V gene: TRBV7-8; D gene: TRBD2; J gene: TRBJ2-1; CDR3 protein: CASSLGTGGSPNEQFF; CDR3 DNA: TGTGCCAGCAGCTTAGGTACTGGCGGGAGTCCCAATGAGCAGTTCTTC
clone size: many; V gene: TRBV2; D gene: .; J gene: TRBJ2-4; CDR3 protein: CASSGGAGRNIQYF; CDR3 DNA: TGTGCCAGCAGTGGGGGGGCGGGACGGAACATTCAGTACTTC
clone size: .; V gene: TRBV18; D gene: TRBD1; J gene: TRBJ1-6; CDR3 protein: CASSPVIGQGSNSPLHF; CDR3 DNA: TGTGCCAGCTCACCTGTAATTGGACAGGGGAGCAATTCACCCCTCCACTTT
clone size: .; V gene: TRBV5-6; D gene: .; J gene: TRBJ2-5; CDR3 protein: CASSLGWGPQYF; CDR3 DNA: TGTGCCAGCAGCTTGGGTTGGGGGCCCCAGTACTTC
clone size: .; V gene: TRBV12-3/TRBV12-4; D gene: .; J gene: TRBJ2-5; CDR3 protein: CASSFRAFKGISDTYF; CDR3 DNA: TGTGCCAGCAGTTTTAGGGCCTTCAAAGGCATTTCAGATACATACTTC
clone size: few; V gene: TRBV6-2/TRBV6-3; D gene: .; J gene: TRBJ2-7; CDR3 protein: CASSYGDTSSYEQYF; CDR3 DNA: TGTGCCAGCAGTTACGGGGACACATCCTCCTACGAGCAGTACTTC
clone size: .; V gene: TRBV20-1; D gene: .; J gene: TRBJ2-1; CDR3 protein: CSASGRMSYNEQFF; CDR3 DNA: TGCAGTGCTAGCGGGAGAATGTCCTACAATGAGCAATTCTTC
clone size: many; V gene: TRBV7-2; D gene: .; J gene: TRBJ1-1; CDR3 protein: CASSLVNVNTEAFF; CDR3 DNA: TGTGCCAGCAGCTTAGTGAACGTGAACACTGAAGCTTTCTTT
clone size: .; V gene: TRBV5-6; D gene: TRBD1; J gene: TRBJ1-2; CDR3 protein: CASSQTGGPNYTF; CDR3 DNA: TGTGCCAGCAGCCAGACAGGGGGCCCTAACTACACCTTC
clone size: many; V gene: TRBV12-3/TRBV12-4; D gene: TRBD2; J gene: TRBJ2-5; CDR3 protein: CASSPATSGATSQETQYF; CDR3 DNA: TGTGCCAGCAGCCCCGCGACTAGCGGGGCCACTTCTCAAGAGACCCAGTACTTC
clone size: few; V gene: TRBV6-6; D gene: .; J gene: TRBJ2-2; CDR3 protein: CASSYSGASINTGELFF; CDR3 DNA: TGTGCCAGCAGTTACTCTGGCGCAAGTATCAACACCGGGGAGCTGTTTTTT
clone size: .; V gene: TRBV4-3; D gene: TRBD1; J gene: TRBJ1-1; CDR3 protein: CASSPGQGPLLEAFF; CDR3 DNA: TGCGCCAGCAGCCCGGGACAGGGGCCGCTTCTTGAAGCTTTCTTT
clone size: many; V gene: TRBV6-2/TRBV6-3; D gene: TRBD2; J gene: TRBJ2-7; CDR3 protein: CASSLTSGSTYEQYF; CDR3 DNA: TGTGCCAGCAGTCTGACTAGCGGGAGTACCTACGAGCAGTACTTC
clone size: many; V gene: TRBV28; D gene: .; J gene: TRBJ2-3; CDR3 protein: CASSLGAQTFTDTQYF; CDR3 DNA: TGTGCCAGCAGTTTAGGAGCTCAGACTTTCACAGATACGCAGTATTTT
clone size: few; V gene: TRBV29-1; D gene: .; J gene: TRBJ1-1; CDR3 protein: CSVIYRKVEAFF; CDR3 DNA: TGCAGCGTCATCTACAGGAAGGTTGAAGCTTTCTTT
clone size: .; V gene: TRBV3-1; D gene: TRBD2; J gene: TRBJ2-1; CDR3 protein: CASSETSGSSYNEQFF; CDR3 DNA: TGTGCCAGCAGCGAGACTAGCGGGAGCTCCTACAATGAGCAGTTCTTC
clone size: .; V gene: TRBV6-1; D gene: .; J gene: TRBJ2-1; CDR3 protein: CASISGVGSSYNEQFF; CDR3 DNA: TGTGCCAGCATCTCCGGTGTAGGGAGCTCCTACAATGAGCAGTTCTTC
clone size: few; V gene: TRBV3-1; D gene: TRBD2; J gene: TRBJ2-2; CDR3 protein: CASSPTSGSRTGELFF; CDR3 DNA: TGTGCCAGCAGCCCCACTAGCGGGAGTCGGACCGGGGAGCTGTTTTTT
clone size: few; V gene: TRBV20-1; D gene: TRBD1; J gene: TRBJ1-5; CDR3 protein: CSAAPGQISNQPQHF; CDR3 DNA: TGCAGTGCTGCTCCGGGACAGATTAGCAATCAGCCCCAGCATTTT
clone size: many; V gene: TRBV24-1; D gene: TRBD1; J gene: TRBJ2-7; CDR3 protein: CATSDGGTGGYEQYF; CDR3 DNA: TGTGCCACCAGTGATGGAGGGACAGGGGGCTACGAGCAGTACTTC
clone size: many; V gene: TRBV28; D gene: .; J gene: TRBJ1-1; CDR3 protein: CASSFSISGTEAFF; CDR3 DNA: TGTGCCAGCAGTTTTTCCATATCAGGCACTGAAGCTTTCTTT
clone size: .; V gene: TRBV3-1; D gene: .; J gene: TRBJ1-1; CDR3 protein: CASSHTTENTEAFF; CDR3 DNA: TGTGCCAGCAGCCATACGACAGAGAACACTGAAGCTTTCTTT
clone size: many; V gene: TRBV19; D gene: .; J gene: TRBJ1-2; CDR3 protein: CASSTARGYANYGYTF; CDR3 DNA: TGTGCCAGTAGTACCGCCAGAGGATACGCTAACTATGGCTACACCTTC
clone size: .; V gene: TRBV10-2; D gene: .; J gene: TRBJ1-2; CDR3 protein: CASSESNRSGRRGYTF; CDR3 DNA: TGCGCCAGCAGTGAGTCGAATAGGTCGGGGCGAAGGGGCTACACCTTC
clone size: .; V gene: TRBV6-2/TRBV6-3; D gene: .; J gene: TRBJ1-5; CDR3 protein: CASSFRENQPQHF; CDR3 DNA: TGTGCCAGCAGTTTCAGGGAGAATCAGCCCCAGCATTTT
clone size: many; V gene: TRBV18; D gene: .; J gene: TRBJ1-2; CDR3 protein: CASSLDSTYGYTF; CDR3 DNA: TGTGCCAGCTCACTGGACAGTACCTATGGCTACACCTTC
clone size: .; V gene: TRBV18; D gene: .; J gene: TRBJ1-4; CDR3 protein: CASSPLIMGDGNEKLFF; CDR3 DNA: TGTGCCAGCTCACCACTAATAATGGGGGACGGGAATGAAAAACTGTTTTTT
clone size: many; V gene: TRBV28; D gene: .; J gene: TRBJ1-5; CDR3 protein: CASSPAGARHSNQPQHF; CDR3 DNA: TGTGCCAGCAGCCCCGCGGGGGCCCGTCATAGCAATCAGCCCCAGCATTTT
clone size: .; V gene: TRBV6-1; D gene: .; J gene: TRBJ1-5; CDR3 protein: CASRTELNQPQHF; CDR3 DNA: TGTGCCAGCAGGACAGAACTCAATCAGCCCCAGCATTTT
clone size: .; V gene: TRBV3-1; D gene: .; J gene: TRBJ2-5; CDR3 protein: CASSPTTNQETQYF; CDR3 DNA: TGTGCCAGCAGCCCGACAACGAATCAAGAGACCCAGTACTTC
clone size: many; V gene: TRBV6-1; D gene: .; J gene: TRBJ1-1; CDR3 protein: CASSETTNTEAFF; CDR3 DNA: TGTGCCAGCAGCGAGACAACGAACACTGAAGCTTTCTTT
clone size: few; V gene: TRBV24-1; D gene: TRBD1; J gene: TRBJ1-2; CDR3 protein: CATSDWKGQGSYGYTF; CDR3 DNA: TGTGCCACCAGTGATTGGAAGGGACAGGGGAGCTATGGCTACACCTTC
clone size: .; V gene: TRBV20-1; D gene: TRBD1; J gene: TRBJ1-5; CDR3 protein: CSATRDRGVQPQHF; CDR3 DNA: TGCAGTGCTACACGGGACAGGGGAGTCCAGCCCCAGCATTTT
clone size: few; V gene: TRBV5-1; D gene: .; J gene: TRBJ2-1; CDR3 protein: CASRGKTSDDEQFF; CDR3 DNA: TGCGCCAGCAGGGGGAAGACTAGTGACGATGAGCAGTTCTTC
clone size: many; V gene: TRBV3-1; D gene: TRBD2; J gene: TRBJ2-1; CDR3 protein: CASSQDLASGAPKFF; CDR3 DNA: TGTGCCAGCAGCCAAGATTTGGCTAGCGGGGCCCCGAAGTTCTTC